In its sample, the clone carrying this T cell receptor beta chain was seen once. The antigen remains unidentified. This specimen belongs to a study of cytomegalovirus exposure and HLA in healthy donors. Study outcomes and limitations: At a 0.05 false discovery rate, a later analysis found 16,951 TCR beta sequences to be associated with HLA alleles.

CDR3 length: 18 residues. V gave up 7 bases and J gave up 7 bases; unmatched junction bases: 20. Looked up from germline, CDR1 is LNHDA and CDR2 is SQIVND (reference sequence). Primers: 60 Vbeta forward and 13 Jbeta reverse. Repertoires were generated with immunoSEQ multiplex PCR, while TCRdb's copy carries only in-frame clones and drops some. The data show 85,000 to 100,000 clones, with around 82% seen just once and around 3.6% held by the top ten. The V call is TRBV19, the J call TRBJ2-1; 9 bases fit TRBD1. The sequenced material came from PBMCs. This sequence originates from a man in his forties or fifties in good health and CMV-seronegative. CDR3 sequence: CASMNGKGTGRVGNEQFF. The CDR3 region has the DNA TGTGCCAGTATGAATGGGAAGGGGACAGGGCGTGTGGGAAATGAGCAGTTCTTC.